This T cell receptor beta chain was documented in a study of graft-versus-host responses after intestinal transplantation. In the study overall: Recipients were all induced with anti-thymocyte globulin, then given tacrolimus and steroids for 2 to 3 years.

Data came from immunoSEQ multiplex PCR; TCRdb stores just in-frame clones and leaves some out. The profile covers tens of thousands of clones, with around 96% appearing a single time and about 0.72% taken by the ten largest. This clonotype was sampled from a human patient who received an intestinal transplant, so some T cells may come from the graft donor. The sample consisted of PBMCs, taken 16 days after intestinal transplant.

CDR3 nucleotide sequence: TGTGCCAGCAGCCCCGGGGGTTCCAATCAGCCCCAGCATTTT. Protein sequence: CASSPGGSNQPQHF. The gene calls are TRBV5-6 and TRBJ1-5, with D perhaps matching TRBD1 (5 bases). Germline V CDR1 and CDR2: SGHDT, YYEEEE. The CDR3 totals 14 residues. The germline V and J ends were trimmed by 4 bases and 3 bases, with 11 bases remaining between them.